This TCR beta chain was sequenced during a study of CD8 T cells in ankylosing spondylitis. Regarding this clonotype: Its antigen is unidentified.

Library preparation for TCR beta used quantitative 5'-RACE with molecular barcodes. TCRdb independently ran MiXCR on the 5' RACE reads; one entry per CDR3 protein. This sample has 670,000 or so distinct CDR3 sequences; 15% to 20% occur once, and the top ten carry 15% to 20%. Germline V gene sequence: CDR1 SGHAT, CDR2 FQNNGV. This CDR3 is 14 amino acids long. Between the trimmed V and J ends, which lost 2 bases and 8 bases, there was a span of 13 bases. Study-wide points: Reportedly, matched ankylosing spondylitis synovial fluid was significantly enriched for disease-linked clones. In the blood and synovial fluid of reactive arthritis, some motif variants had been previously reported. One TCR beta motif, made up of 7 or 8 highly homologous variants, appeared characteristic of ankylosing spondylitis blood.

This TCR was sampled from a male donor with ankylosing spondylitis. The chain recombines TRBV11-2 with TRBJ2-1, with D maybe TRBD2 (6 bases). The sequencing input was blood, either unsorted or a sorted T cell fraction (not recorded which). The CDR3 DNA reads TGTGCCAGCAGCTTATGGGCTAGCGCCCATGAGCAGTTCTTC. This codes for CASSLWASAHEQFF.